The clone carrying this TCR beta chain was picked up a small number of times. This sample stems from a study of blood T cell repertoires in COVID-19. About the study: Italy, Spain and the United States were the sources of the convalescent and acute COVID-19 samples. T cells, B-cell-depleted T cells, or PBMCs provided the cDNA or gDNA that served as material.

TCRdb's table, derived via immunoSEQ multiplex PCR, lists solely in-frame clones and lacks some. The sample has about 85,000 clones, around nine tenths seen once. What was sequenced was peripheral blood. The sequence came from a man aged 60 to 75 with acute or convalescent COVID-19.

CDR3 protein: CASISGQRVGTEAFF. The CDR3 nucleotides are TGTGCCAGTATCTCGGGACAGAGGGTAGGTACTGAAGCTTTCTTT. The chain carries TRBV19 and TRBJ1-1; TRBD1 matches at 7 bases. V shed 7 bases, J shed 5 bases, and the junction held 13 bases outside the gene matches. Germline V lookup: CDR1 LNHDA, CDR2 SQIVND (reference sequence). CDR3 length: 15 residues.